These T cell receptor beta chains were read from a single sample in a study of Graves' ophthalmopathy and Graves' hyperthyroidism. One entry per CDR3 protein results from TCRdb running MiXCR on the multiplex PCR reads. The sample includes 600,000 to 950,000 distinct CDR3 sequences, roughly two fifths of them seen just once. Sequenced input: peripheral blood. All receptors derive from an adult man with Graves' ophthalmopathy. Both conserved end residues are part of each CDR3. The order of the fields is clone size, J gene, V gene, D gene, CDR3 protein, CDR3 DNA. D genes are given only for firm matches. Clone size is not always given. Where it is, it says once, few, many or a class for expanded clones.

.,TRBJ1-6,TRBV25-1,.,CASSDSAGGHSPLHF,TGTGCCAGCAGTGATAGTGCCGGGGGCCATTCACCCCTCCACTTT
.,TRBJ1-1,TRBV4-2,.,CASSPGVNTEASF,TGTGCCAGCAGCCCGGGGGTGAACACTGAAGCTTCCTTT
many,TRBJ1-1,TRBV2,.,CASSVSGSTEAFF,TGTGCCAGCAGTGTCTCTGGCTCCACTGAAGCTTTCTTT
.,TRBJ2-7,TRBV20-1,.,CSAPRSGLRYEQYF,TGCAGTGCTCCTCGCTCGGGACTCCGCTACGAGCAGTACTTC
many,TRBJ1-2,TRBV29-1,TRBD1,CSVVGDLPGQGRNYGYTF,TGCAGCGTCGTTGGGGACTTACCGGGACAGGGGCGGAACTATGGCTACACCTTC
many,TRBJ1-2,TRBV5-1,TRBD1,CASSFSTGGLEGYTF,TGCGCCAGCAGCTTTTCGACAGGGGGCCTGGAGGGCTACACCTTC
.,TRBJ2-6,TRBV7-9,.,CASSPLGTTVSGANVLTF,TGTGCCAGCAGCCCACTGGGGACGACAGTCTCTGGGGCCAACGTCCTGACTTTC
.,TRBJ2-5,TRBV2,TRBD1,CASSVETGGQETQYF,TGTGCCAGCAGTGTAGAGACAGGGGGCCAAGAGACCCAGTACTTC
many,TRBJ1-5,TRBV15,.,CATQEGNQPQHF,TGTGCCACCCAGGAGGGGAATCAGCCCCAGCATTTT
few,TRBJ2-2,TRBV25-1,TRBD2,CASRLAGGPGTGELFF,TGTGCCAGCAGACTGGCGGGGGGGCCGGGCACCGGGGAGCTGTTTTTT
many,TRBJ1-4,TRBV25-1,.,CASSEYEGSTTNEKLFF,TGTGCCAGCAGTGAATATGAGGGATCCACAACTAATGAAAAACTGTTTTTT
.,TRBJ2-7,TRBV20-1,TRBD2,CSARDRSSGVYEQYF,TGCAGTGCTAGAGATCGCTCTAGCGGGGTCTACGAGCAGTACTTC
few,TRBJ2-3,TRBV7-3,.,CASSVRSYADTQYF,TGTGCCAGCAGCGTCCGGAGCTACGCAGATACGCAGTATTTT
.,TRBJ1-1,TRBV20-1,TRBD1,CSARGDSGREAFF,TGCAGTGCTAGGGGGGACAGCGGTCGCGAAGCTTTCTTT
once,TRBJ1-6,TRBV25-1,.,CSARDRLRGRVPPLHF,TGCAGTGCTAGAGATCGGCTCCGGGGCAGGGTGCCTCCCCTCCACTTT
many,TRBJ1-6,TRBV2,TRBD1,CASRAGQGNSPLHF,TGTGCCAGCAGAGCTGGACAGGGGAACTCACCCCTCCACTTT
many,TRBJ2-5,TRBV20-1,.,CSAPGAGKTQYF,TGCAGTGCTCCCGGGGCAGGGAAGACCCAGTACTTC
many,TRBJ2-5,TRBV24-1,TRBD1,CAASGQGAGETQYF,TGTGCCGCCTCGGGGCAGGGGGCCGGGGAGACCCAGTACTTC
few,TRBJ1-4,TRBV14,TRBD1,CASSQRQGAWGEKLFF,TGTGCCAGCAGCCAAAGACAGGGGGCTTGGGGCGAAAAACTGTTTTTT
many,TRBJ1-3,TRBV10-3,.,CAISEVGATGSGNTIYF,TGTGCCATCAGTGAGGTGGGGGCTACAGGCTCTGGAAACACCATATATTTT
many,TRBJ1-4,TRBV14,.,CASSETDSRWEKLFF,TGTGCCAGCAGCGAAACGGACAGCCGGTGGGAAAAACTGTTTTTT
.,TRBJ2-5,TRBV24-1,.,CDISEGLQETQYF,TGTGACATCAGTGAAGGGCTTCAAGAGACCCAGTACTTC
few,TRBJ2-2,TRBV7-9,TRBD2,CASSLSGGAAGTGELFF,TGTGCCAGCAGCCTTAGCGGGGGGGCCGCGGGGACCGGGGAGCTGTTTTTT
.,TRBJ2-7,TRBV2,TRBD1,CASSPWTGVAYEQYF,TGTGCCAGCAGTCCTTGGACAGGGGTTGCCTACGAGCAGTACTTC
.,TRBJ2-7,TRBV7-9,.,CASTGTRPHEQYF,TGTGCCAGCACAGGGACACGTCCCCACGAGCAGTACTTC
.,TRBJ1-2,TRBV7-8,.,CASSLDWTENYGYTF,TGTGCCAGCAGCTTAGATTGGACAGAGAACTATGGCTACACCTTC
.,TRBJ1-2,TRBV20-1,TRBD1,CSASTGVRDYGYTF,TGCAGTGCTTCAACAGGGGTGCGGGACTATGGCTACACCTTC
.,TRBJ1-6,TRBV7-3,TRBD1,CASSLTTGANSPLHF,TGTGCCAGCAGCTTAACGACAGGGGCCAATTCACCCCTCCACTTT
many,TRBJ1-5,TRBV2,.,CASIGQYNQPQHF,TGTGCCAGCATCGGCCAATACAATCAGCCCCAGCATTTT
.,TRBJ1-5,TRBV24-1,.,CATSDQGNYEQPQHF,TGTGCCACCAGTGACCAGGGAAACTACGAGCAGCCCCAGCATTTT
few,TRBJ1-5,TRBV19,TRBD1,CASSLSGGVNQPQHF,TGTGCCAGTAGTTTATCAGGGGGCGTCAATCAGCCCCAGCATTTT
many,TRBJ2-7,TRBV29-1,.,CSVEARGETYEQYF,TGCAGCGTTGAGGCGCGGGGTGAAACCTACGAGCAGTACTTC
few,TRBJ2-7,TRBV20-1,TRBD2,CSAPPTSGRPYEQYF,TGCAGTGCTCCCCCGACTAGCGGGAGACCCTACGAGCAGTACTTC
.,TRBJ2-7,TRBV2,TRBD1,CASSFGQGRDEQYF,TGTGCCAGCAGTTTCGGACAGGGCCGGGACGAGCAGTACTTC
.,TRBJ1-2,TRBV5-1,.,CASSLERTDYGYTF,TGCGCCAGCAGCTTGGAACGGACCGACTATGGCTACACCTTC
.,TRBJ2-5,TRBV20-1,TRBD2,CSARRLAGAETQYF,TGCAGTGCTCGAAGACTAGCGGGGGCAGAGACCCAGTACTTC
.,TRBJ2-5,TRBV7-9,.,CASSHELETQYF,TGTGCCAGCAGCCACGAGTTAGAGACCCAGTACTTC
many,TRBJ1-1,TRBV7-9,.,CASSFRGFGGNTEAFF,TGTGCCAGCAGCTTCAGGGGCTTTGGAGGGAACACTGAAGCTTTCTTT
many,TRBJ1-5,TRBV24-1,.,CATSDFWSGLGNQPQHF,TGTGCCACCAGTGATTTCTGGTCAGGGCTAGGCAATCAGCCCCAGCATTTT
.,TRBJ2-5,TRBV10-2,TRBD1,CASSEATGERTQYF,TGCGCCAGCAGTGAGGCGACAGGGGAGAGGACCCAGTACTTC
.,TRBJ1-6,TRBV10-3,TRBD1,CAISASGGQNSPLHF,TGTGCCATCAGTGCTTCAGGGGGCCAGAATTCACCCCTCCACTTT
.,TRBJ1-1,TRBV6-6,.,CASSYSQNTEAFF,TGTGCCAGCAGTTACTCCCAGAACACTGAAGCTTTCTTT
.,TRBJ1-1,TRBV20-1,.,CSARDRGSTEAFF,TGCAGTGCTAGAGATAGGGGTTCCACTGAAGCTTTCTTT
.,TRBJ2-5,TRBV5-1,.,CASSLEGTQYF,TGCGCCAGCAGCTTGGAAGGGACCCAGTACTTC